This is a list of T cell receptor beta chains from one sample in a study of CD8+ T cells in alopecia areata. Only in-frame clones appear in the TCRdb table, and some are missing; sequencing was by immunoSEQ multiplex PCR. Here the sample spans about 160,000 clones, over 70% being singletons. Sample: CD8+ T cells sorted from blood, taken at week 0. These receptors came from a human donor with alopecia areata. CDR3s include the opening cysteine and the closing phenylalanine or tryptophan. A D gene is named only where the DNA matches it firmly. Only part of the rows carry a size: once, few, many, or a class if the clone is expanded.

TRBV7-9,TRBJ2-7,NA,NA,TGTGCCAGCAGCGTTGTCGAGGTTGGCGAGCAGTACTTC,CASSVVEVGEQYF
TRBV7-9,TRBJ2-1,NA,NA,TGTGCCAGCAGCTCAAAAGACAGGACGAATGAGCAGTTCTTC,CASSSKDRTNEQFF
TRBV29-1,TRBJ1-2,NA,NA,TGCAGCGTTGAAGATCATCGACATTCCACTCCTAACTATGGCTACACCTTC,CSVEDHRHSTPNYGYTF
TRBV19,TRBJ2-5,NA,NA,TGTGCCAGTAGTATTCAGGGGATCACAGAGACCCAGTACTTC,CASSIQGITETQYF
TRBV5-4,TRBJ1-1,NA,NA,TGTGCCAGCAGCCCGGACGGGAACACTGAAGCTTTCTTT,CASSPDGNTEAFF
TRBV5-6,TRBJ1-1,NA,NA,TGTGCCAGCAGCTACAGGGACACTGAAGCTTTCTTT,CASSYRDTEAFF
TRBV5-1,TRBJ1-1,NA,NA,TGCGCCAGCAGCCAAGGGTCCACTTACACTGAAGCTTTCTTT,CASSQGSTYTEAFF
TRBV30,TRBJ1-2,NA,NA,TGTGCCTGGAGTGACGGTGGGAACGGTAACTATGGCTACACCTTC,CAWSDGGNGNYGYTF
TRBV25-1,TRBJ2-5,TRBD2,NA,TGTGCCAGCAGTCCTAGCGGGAGGGGCGAGACCCAGTACTTC,CASSPSGRGETQYF
TRBV19,TRBJ2-7,TRBD1,NA,TGTGCCAGTAGTATAACAGGGGGCTCCTACGAGCAGTACTTC,CASSITGGSYEQYF
TRBV7-8,TRBJ2-7,NA,NA,TGTGCCAGCAGCTTAGGGGTGGCTAGGACCTACGAGCAGTACTTC,CASSLGVARTYEQYF
TRBV27,TRBJ2-7,TRBD1,once,TGTGCCAGCAGTTTACGGACAGGAAGGTACGAGCAGTACTTC,CASSLRTGRYEQYF
TRBV9,TRBJ2-7,NA,NA,TGTGCCAGCAGCGCAGGACAGAGAACCTACGAGCAGTACTTC,CASSAGQRTYEQYF
TRBV30,TRBJ1-1,NA,NA,TGTGCCTGGAGCTTGCGAGTAAACACTGAAGCTTTCTTT,CAWSLRVNTEAFF
TRBV14,TRBJ2-1,TRBD2,few,TGTGCCAGCAGCCCGGGGGGGATTGAGCAGTTCTTC,CASSPGGIEQFF
TRBV6-1,TRBJ2-3,NA,NA,TGTGCCAGCAGCCTCGAGTATTTT,CASSLEYF